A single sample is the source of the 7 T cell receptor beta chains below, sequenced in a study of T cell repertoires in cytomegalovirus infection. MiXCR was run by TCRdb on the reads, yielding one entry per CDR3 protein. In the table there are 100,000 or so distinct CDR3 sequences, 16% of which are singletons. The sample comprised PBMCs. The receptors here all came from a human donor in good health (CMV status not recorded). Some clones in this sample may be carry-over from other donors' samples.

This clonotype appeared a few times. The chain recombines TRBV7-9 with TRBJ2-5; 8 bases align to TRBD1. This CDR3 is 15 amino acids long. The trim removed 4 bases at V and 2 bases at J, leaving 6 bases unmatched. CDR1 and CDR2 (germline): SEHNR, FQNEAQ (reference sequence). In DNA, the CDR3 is TGTGCCAGCAGCTCACCGGACAGGGCTCAAGAGACCCAGTACTTC. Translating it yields CASSSPDRAQETQYF.

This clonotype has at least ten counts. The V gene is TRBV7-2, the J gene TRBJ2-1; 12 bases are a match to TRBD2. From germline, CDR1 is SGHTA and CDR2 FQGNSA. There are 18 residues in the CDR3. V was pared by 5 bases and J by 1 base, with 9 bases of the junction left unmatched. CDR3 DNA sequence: TGTGCCAGCAGCCCGACTAGCGGGGGTCCCACGTCCTACAATGAGCAGTTCTTC. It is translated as CASSPTSGGPTSYNEQFF.

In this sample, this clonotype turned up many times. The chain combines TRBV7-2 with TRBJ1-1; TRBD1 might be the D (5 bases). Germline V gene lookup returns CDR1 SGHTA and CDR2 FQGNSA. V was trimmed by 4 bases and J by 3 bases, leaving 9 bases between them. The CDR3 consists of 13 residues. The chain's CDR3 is CASSWGSDTEAFF. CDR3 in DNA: TGTGCCAGCAGCTGGGGGTCTGACACTGAAGCTTTCTTT.

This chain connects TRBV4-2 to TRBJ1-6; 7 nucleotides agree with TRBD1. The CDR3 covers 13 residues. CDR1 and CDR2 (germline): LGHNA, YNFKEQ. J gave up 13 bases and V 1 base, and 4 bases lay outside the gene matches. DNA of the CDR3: TGTGCCAGCAGCCAAGTTTTGGGACAGCCCCTCCACTTT. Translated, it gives CASSQVLGQPLHF.

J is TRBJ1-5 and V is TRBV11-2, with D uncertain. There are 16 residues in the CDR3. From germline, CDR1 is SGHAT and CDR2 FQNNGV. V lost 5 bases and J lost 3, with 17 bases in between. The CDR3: CASSLSGSGFNQPQHF. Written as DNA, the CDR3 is TGTGCCAGCAGCCTATCGGGCTCCGGATTCAATCAGCCCCAGCATTTT.

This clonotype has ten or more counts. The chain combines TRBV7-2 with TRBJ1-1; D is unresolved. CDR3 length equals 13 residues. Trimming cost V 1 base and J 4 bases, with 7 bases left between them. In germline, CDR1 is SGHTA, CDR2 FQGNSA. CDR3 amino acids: CASSLEWTTEAFF. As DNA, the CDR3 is TGTGCCAGCAGCTTAGAATGGACCACTGAAGCTTTCTTT.

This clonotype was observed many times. The CDR3 reads CATLGGVGETQYF. The CDR3 nucleotides read TGTGCCACCCTAGGAGGGGTGGGAGAGACCCAGTACTTC. The chain uses TRBV28 and TRBJ2-5, with D possibly TRBD2 on 6 matching bases. V was cut by 10 bases and J by 4 bases, with 16 bases left in between. Germline V gene lookup returns CDR1 MDHEN and CDR2 SYDVKM. CDR3 length: 13 amino acids.